Following are 10 T cell receptor beta chains from one sample sequenced in a study of blood T cell repertoires in COVID-19. Clones were read by immunoSEQ multiplex PCR, and TCRdb kept only the in-frame ones, dropping some. This sample has roughly 100,000 clones; about 85% occur once, and the top ten carry 2.1%. The sample comprised peripheral blood. Source of these receptors: a human donor in a cohort sampled during active COVID-19.

This chain connects TRBV4-3 to TRBJ2-2; TRBD2 matches at 7 bases. The ends lost 0 bases at V and 1 base at J; junction bases unmatched: 8. The germline V gene has CDR1 LGHNA and CDR2 YSLEER. CDR3 length equals 18 residues. CDR3 sequence: CASSQERNSGLNTGELFF. CDR3 nucleotides: TGCGCCAGCAGCCAAGAAAGGAATAGCGGGCTGAACACCGGGGAGCTGTTTTTT.

The chain carries TRBV5-1 and TRBJ2-1; D remains unclear. With 1 base removed from V and 10 bases from J, the gap between germline ends came to 12 bases. The CDR3 covers 13 residues. Germline V gene data show CDR1 as SGHRS and CDR2 as YFSETQ. The CDR3 bases are TGCGCCAGCAGCTTGAACAGTCCCGAGGAGCAGTTCTTC. It is translated as CASSLNSPEEQFF.

This clone was counted a single time. The genes are TRBV3-1 (or the pseudogene TRBV3-2) and TRBJ1-3; no clear D gene. The V gene's germline CDR1 is LGHDT and CDR2 YNNKEL (reference sequence). Trimming cost V 5 bases and J 1 base, with 6 bases left between them. CDR3 length: 13 amino acids. The CDR3 region has the DNA TGTGCCAGCAGCGAACTTTCTGGAAACACCATATATTTT. As protein: CASSELSGNTIYF.

The rearrangement uses TRBV6-5 and TRBJ2-5, with no clear D. With 4 bases removed from V and 4 bases from J, the gap between germline ends came to 13 bases. CDR1 and CDR2 from the germline V gene are MNHEY and SVGAGI. This CDR3 region has 14 residues. The chain's CDR3 is CASSSSGTRETQYF. The CDR3 nucleotides read TGTGCCAGCAGTTCCTCGGGCACCAGAGAGACCCAGTACTTC.

This clone was counted only a few times. The chain has TRBV7-2 and TRBJ1-6, with D perhaps matching TRBD1 (5 bases). The V gene's germline CDR1 is SGHTA and CDR2 FQGNSA. The V end lost 7 bases, the J end lost 8 bases, and 12 bases lay between the germline ends. CDR3 size: 13 residues. CDR3 amino acids: CASIPPRDSPLHF. Written as DNA, the CDR3 is TGTGCCAGCATCCCTCCCAGGGATTCACCCCTCCACTTT.

The V gene is TRBV28, the J gene TRBJ2-1, with TRBD2 matching 9 bases. Germline assignment: CDR1 MDHEN and CDR2 SYDVKM. CDR3 length equals 18 residues. V was pared by 4 bases and J by 6 bases, with 16 bases of the junction left unmatched. For the CDR3, the DNA is TGTGCCAGCAGTTCTTCTTCGCCCCTAGCGGGGAGAGTCAATGAGCAGTTCTTC. Translation gives CASSSSSPLAGRVNEQFF.

This chain uses TRBV7-9 with TRBJ1-1, with 7 bases matching TRBD1. The V and J ends lost 6 bases and 4 bases, in that order; junction bases with no gene match: 5. The CDR3 contains 13 residues. CDR1 is SEHNR, CDR2 FQNEAQ, per germline (reference sequence). Written as DNA, the CDR3 is TGTGCCAGCAGATCCCAGGGGGGCACTGAAGCTTTCTTT. It encodes CASRSQGGTEAFF.

This sequence joins TRBV11-2 and TRBJ2-5; possible D gene TRBD2, 6 bases. The germline gives CDR1 SGHAT, CDR2 FQNNGV. With 5 bases removed from V and 5 bases from J, the gap between germline ends came to 12 bases. CDR3 length equals 13 residues. This CDR3 is CASSTGTAETQYF. For the CDR3, the DNA is TGTGCCAGCAGCACCGGGACTGCGGAGACCCAGTACTTC.

The count of this clone is one. This sequence joins TRBV5-1 and TRBJ2-7, with a weak D call TRBD2 (6 bases). This CDR3 is 16 amino acids long. The V and J ends lost 0 bases and 1 base respectively, with 14 bases between them. Germline CDR1 and CDR2: SGHRS and YFSETQ. DNA of the CDR3: TGCGCCAGCAGCTTGGCAGAAAACCGGGGGTCCTACGAGCAGTACTTC. Its translation is CASSLAENRGSYEQYF.

The V and J genes are TRBV7-8 and TRBJ1-1, with D tentatively TRBD1 (5 bases). Between the trimmed V and J ends, which lost 7 bases and 3 bases, there was a span of 12 bases. From germline, CDR1 is SGHVS and CDR2 FQNEAQ. There are 13 residues in the CDR3. CDR3 DNA sequence: TGTGCCAGCACGGGCAGGGTCTACACTGAAGCTTTCTTT. It translates to CASTGRVYTEAFF.